The next 23 T cell receptor beta chains were all read from a single sample in a study of cytomegalovirus exposure and HLA in healthy donors. The PCR contained 60 Vbeta and 13 Jbeta primers. Sequencing was performed with immunoSEQ multiplex PCR; in TCRdb, only in-frame clones are kept and a portion is missing. The profile shows fewer than 200,000 clones, roughly 85% of them singletons. Sequenced sample: PBMCs. The source of these receptors is a woman between 45 and 65 years old in good health and CMV-seronegative.

The rearrangement uses TRBV4-3 and TRBJ2-1; 10 bases match TRBD2. The V gene's germline CDR1 is LGHNA and CDR2 YSLEER. This CDR3 is 16 amino acids long. V dropped 0 bases and J dropped 3; count of bases not matched to a gene: 2. CDR3 region: CASSQDSGGSYNEQFF. In DNA, the CDR3 is TGCGCCAGCAGCCAAGATAGCGGGGGGAGCTACAATGAGCAGTTCTTC.

The chain employs TRBV30 and TRBJ2-1, with 9 bases that match TRBD1. J lost 8 bases, V lost 3 bases, and 11 bases had no gene match. Looked up from germline, CDR1 is GTSNPN and CDR2 is SVGIG (reference sequence). This CDR3 has 15 amino acids. CDR3 in DNA: TGTGCCTGGAGAGCCGGGACAGGGACAGTCCATGAGCAGTTCTTC. The encoded protein is CAWRAGTGTVHEQFF.

This clone was observed a handful of times. This chain joins TRBV18 and TRBJ1-1, with TRBD1 matching 8 bases. V lost 2 bases and J lost 0; bases outside the gene matches: 5. The CDR3 runs 16 residues. Germline-derived CDR1 and CDR2 are KGHSH and LQKENI. The DNA for the CDR3 is TGTGCCAGCTCACCAATGGGGGGACAGGTGAACACTGAAGCTTTCTTT. Amino acids: CASSPMGGQVNTEAFF. Supplemented by reference TRBV18 and TRBJ1-1, the full variable domain reads NAGVMQNPRHLVRRRGQEARLRCSPMKGHSHVYWYRQLPEEGLKFMVYLQKENIIDESGMPKERFSAEFPKEGPSILRIQQVVRGDSAAYFCASSPMGGQVNTEAFFGQGTRLTVV.

The count of this clone is one. The rearrangement uses TRBV10-3 and TRBJ1-2; D is perhaps TRBD1 (6 bases). Germline CDR1 is ENHRY and CDR2 is SYGVKD. This CDR3 comprises 15 residues. V was shortened by 3 bases and J by 1 base, with 12 bases between the two germline ends. CDR3 region: CAISDPPDSNYGYTF. The CDR3 DNA reads as TGTGCCATCAGTGACCCACCGGACAGTAACTATGGCTACACCTTC.

The gene calls are TRBV7-2 and TRBJ1-2; a weak D match, TRBD1 (5 bases). V was pared by 5 bases and J by 3 bases, with 19 bases between. The CDR3 is made up of 16 amino acids. Germline CDR1 is SGHTA and CDR2 is FQGNSA. The CDR3 nucleotides read TGTGCCAGCAGCCCTGACGGGTCAACCAGGGACTATGGCTACACCTTC. Translated: CASSPDGSTRDYGYTF. Using reference TRBV7-2 and TRBJ1-2 for the parts outside the CDR3, the full variable domain is GAGVSQSPSNKVTEKGKDVELRCDPISGHTALYWYRQSLGQGLEFLIYFQGNSAPDKSGLPSDRFSAERTGGSVSTLTIQRTQQEDSAVYLCASSPDGSTRDYGYTFGSGTRLTVV.

This clone was seen once. The chain links TRBV9 to TRBJ2-5; D not certain. The J call may be in error: the DNA end matches TRBJ2-7 better. This CDR3 has 15 amino acids. CDR1 is SGDLS and CDR2 is YYNGEE in the germline V gene. CDR3 bases: TGTGCCAGCAGCCCCGAGGAGCGCGCTTCCTACGAGCAGTACTTC. This sequence encodes CASSPEERASYEQYF.

In nucleotides, the CDR3 is TGTGCCAGTAGTATAGATCTGAGGGGGACAGGAACTTTC. Protein sequence: CASSIDLRGTGTF. The chain joins TRBV19 to TRBJ2-6, with TRBD1 matching 8 bases. Germline V lookup: CDR1 LNHDA, CDR2 SQIVND (reference sequence). There are 13 residues in the CDR3. The V and J ends lost 0 bases and 19 bases, in that order; junction bases with no gene match: 8.

The chain has TRBV6-5 and TRBJ2-7; TRBD1 matches 11 bases. This CDR3 spans 16 amino acids. Germline CDR1 reads MNHEY; CDR2 reads SVGAGI. After removal of 2 bases from V and 0 bases from J, the junction contained 3 bases not matched to a gene. The CDR3 DNA is TGTGCCAGCAGTTACGCGGGACAGGGGGACTCCTACGAGCAGTACTTC. Its translation is CASSYAGQGDSYEQYF.

The chain links TRBV5-1 to TRBJ1-1; 7 nucleotides agree with TRBD1. The CDR3 extends over 14 amino acids. The ends lost 4 bases at V and 1 base at J; junction bases unmatched: 4. The V gene's germline CDR1 is SGHRS and CDR2 YFSETQ. This CDR3 reads CASSAHRGNTEAFF. DNA of the CDR3: TGCGCCAGCAGCGCCCACAGGGGGAACACTGAAGCTTTCTTT.

This clone was observed a handful of times. This chain links TRBV25-1 with TRBJ1-2; D gene uncertain. The V end was cut by 3 bases, the J end by 7 bases, with 12 bases between. Germline loops: CDR1 MGHDK, CDR2 SYGVNS. The CDR3 sequence is 13 residues long. CDR3 sequence (DNA): TGTGCCAGCAGTGAGTCCGGGATGGGTGGCTACACCTTC. The encoded protein is CASSESGMGGYTF.

This chain joins TRBV7-2 and TRBJ2-2; 7 positions match TRBD2. V lost 7 bases, J lost 8 bases, and 10 bases stayed unmatched. CDR1 is SGHTA, CDR2 FQGNSA, per germline. The CDR3 has 14 residues. For the CDR3, the DNA is TGTGCCAGCACGGGGCAGGGAGGGAAGGGGGAGCTGTTTTTT. It specifies CASTGQGGKGELFF.

V is TRBV15 and J is TRBJ2-7; D possibly corresponds to TRBD2 (6 bases). CDR1 is LNHNV and CDR2 is YYDKDF in the germline V gene (reference sequence). Trimming pared 6 bases from V and 5 bases from J, leaving 17 bases between. The CDR3 is made up of 14 amino acids. CDR3 amino acids: CATSQDGTWDEQYF. The CDR3 nucleotides are TGTGCCACCAGTCAGGACGGGACTTGGGACGAGCAGTACTTC.

This clone has a count of ten or more. CDR3 amino acids: CASGLGGYTF. For the CDR3, the DNA is TGTGCCAGCGGTCTAGGTGGCTACACCTTC. The V and J genes are TRBV6-5 and TRBJ1-2; no definite D call. The ends were cut back, 8 bases at V and 7 bases at J, with 8 bases in the middle. Germline lookup yields CDR1 MNHEY and CDR2 SVGAGI. CDR3 length equals 10 residues.

The chain employs TRBV6-5 and TRBJ2-1; unclear D gene. Germline CDR1 MNHEY, CDR2 SVGAGI. V lost 6 bases to trimming and J lost 6 bases, with 12 bases between them. The CDR3 covers 13 residues. The CDR3 DNA reads as TGTGCCAGCAGGACTCCCTCTACCAATGAGCAGTTCTTC. Encoded protein: CASRTPSTNEQFF.

The rearrangement joins TRBV2 to TRBJ2-7; D is possibly TRBD1 (6 bases). Germline CDR1 and CDR2: SNHLY and FYNNEI. The CDR3 spans 16 residues. The ends were cut back, 6 bases at V and 2 bases at J, with 20 bases in the middle. The CDR3 DNA reads as TGTGCCAGCAGAGCACGCCGGGACAACTTGCCCTACGAGCAGTACTTC. Its translation: CASRARRDNLPYEQYF.

The chain couples TRBV27 to TRBJ2-3; TRBD2 is a possible D gene (6 bases). Germline CDR1 reads MNHEY; CDR2 reads SMNVEV (reference sequence). Trimming stripped 5 bases from V and 4 bases from J, with 19 bases between. CDR3 length: 16 residues. The CDR3 spells CASSENGGWVSDTQYF. As DNA, the CDR3 is TGTGCCAGCAGTGAAAACGGGGGATGGGTTTCAGATACGCAGTATTTT.

This clone was detected many times. V and J are TRBV10-2 and TRBJ2-3, with TRBD2 matching 14 bases. Trimming cost V 6 bases and J 5 bases; bases outside gene matches: 4. Per germline, CDR1 WSHSY and CDR2 SAAADI. The length of the CDR3 is 15 residues. CDR3 loop: CASRLTSGGEDTQYF. The DNA of the CDR3 is TGCGCCAGCAGGTTGACTAGCGGGGGGGAAGATACGCAGTATTTT.

The chain recombines TRBV7-8 with TRBJ2-7; D possibly corresponds to TRBD1 (7 bases). Between the trimmed V and J ends, which lost 11 bases and 2 bases, there was a span of 13 bases. The V gene's germline CDR1 is SGHVS and CDR2 FQNEAQ. CDR3 length equals 12 residues. The CDR3: CACGDRPYEQYF. As DNA, the CDR3 is TGTGCCTGCGGGGACAGACCCTACGAGCAGTACTTC.

The V call is TRBV2, the J call TRBJ1-3, with 7 nucleotides matching TRBD1. The CDR3 sequence is 16 residues long. The V and J ends lost 1 base and 0 bases, in that order; junction bases with no gene match: 3. The germline V gene has CDR1 SNHLY and CDR2 FYNNEI. CDR3 protein: CASSEVGQASGNTIYF. In DNA form, the CDR3 reads TGTGCCAGCAGTGAAGTCGGACAGGCCTCTGGAAACACCATATATTTT.

This chain joins TRBV10-3 and TRBJ1-1, with D possibly TRBD1 on 6 matching bases. The CDR3 covers 13 residues. Germline V gene data show CDR1 as ENHRY and CDR2 as SYGVKD. V was trimmed by 4 bases and J by 7 bases, leaving 13 bases between them. CDR3 coding DNA: TGTGCCATCAGTGGGACCCAGGGGTATGAAGCTTTCTTT. Protein sequence: CAISGTQGYEAFF.

The J gene is TRBJ2-5, the V gene TRBV19; 15 positions match TRBD2. The CDR3 consists of 18 residues. The ends lost 3 bases at V and 2 bases at J; junction bases unmatched: 7. Germline V gene sequence: CDR1 LNHDA, CDR2 SQIVND (reference sequence). The CDR3 nucleotides are TGTGCCAGTAGTATCGGACTAGCGGGAGGGCGGAGACAAGAGACCCAGTACTTC. It encodes CASSIGLAGGRRQETQYF. Variable domain in full (rest from reference TRBV19 and TRBJ2-5): DGGITQSPKYLFRKEGQNVTLSCEQNLNHDAMYWYRQDPGQGLRLIYYSQIVNDFQKGDIAEGYSVSREKKESFPLTVTSAQKNPTAFYLCASSIGLAGGRRQETQYFGPGTRLLVL.

The chain recombines TRBV28 with TRBJ1-1; 9 bases are a match to TRBD1. V lost 5 bases to trimming and J lost 2 bases; unmatched junction nucleotides: 6. The CDR3 is 15 residues long. From germline, CDR1 is MDHEN and CDR2 SYDVKM. CDR3 bases: TGTGCCAGCAGTACCCCGGGACAGGGTAACACTGAAGCTTTCTTT. Translated: CASSTPGQGNTEAFF.

This clone showed up just once. The chain combines TRBV7-9 with TRBJ1-1; D is ambiguous. The CDR3 totals 13 residues. Germline CDR1 SEHNR, CDR2 FQNEAQ (reference sequence). Deletions cut 2 bases from V and 10 bases from J, with 14 bases between. The DNA for the CDR3 is TGTGCCAGCAGCTTACAAGTGGCCGGGAGAGCTTTCTTT. Residues: CASSLQVAGRAFF.